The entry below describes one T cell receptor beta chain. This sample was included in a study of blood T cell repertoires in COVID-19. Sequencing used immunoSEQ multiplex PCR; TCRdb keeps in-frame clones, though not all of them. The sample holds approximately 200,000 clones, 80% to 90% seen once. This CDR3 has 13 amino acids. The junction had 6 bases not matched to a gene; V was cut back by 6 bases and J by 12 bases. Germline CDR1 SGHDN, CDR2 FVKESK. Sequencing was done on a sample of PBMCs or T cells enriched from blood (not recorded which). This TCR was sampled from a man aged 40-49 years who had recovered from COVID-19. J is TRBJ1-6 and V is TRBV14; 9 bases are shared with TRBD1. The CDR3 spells CASRGQGVQPLHF. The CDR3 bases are TGTGCCAGCAGGGGACAGGGCGTACAACCCCTCCACTTT.